The 16 T cell receptor beta chains below come from one sample, sequenced in a study of T cells after somatic rescue of genetic block. Clones were sequenced by immunoSEQ multiplex PCR, and TCRdb holds only the in-frame ones, with some missing. The sample carries about 120,000 clones, 75% to 95% recorded once. The sequencing input was peripheral blood mononuclear cells (PBMCs). The receptors come from a woman aged 18-30 years.

This clone has only one observation. The chain combines TRBV28 with TRBJ2-7; D gene unclear. The CDR3 length is 11 residues. Germline CDR1 reads MDHEN; CDR2 reads SYDVKM. V lost 2 bases and J lost 6, with 5 bases in between. The CDR3 spells CASSLTTEQYF. The CDR3 region has the DNA TGTGCCAGCAGTTTAACGACCGAGCAGTACTTC. The variable domain in full, with the rest retrieved from reference TRBV28 and TRBJ2-7, is DVKVTQSSRYLVKRTGEKVFLECVQDMDHENMFWYRQDPGLGLRLIYFSYDVKMKEKGDIPEGYSVSREKKERFSLILESASTNQTSMYLCASSLTTEQYFGPGTRLTVT.

For the CDR3, the DNA is TGTGCCAGCAGCCGTGGACAGACCTATGGCTACACCTTC. Translating it yields CASSRGQTYGYTF. J is TRBJ1-2 and V is TRBV27, with D possibly being TRBD1 (6 bases). Looked up from germline, CDR1 is MNHEY and CDR2 is SMNVEV (reference sequence). The CDR3 loop spans 13 amino acids. Trimming pared 6 bases from V and 4 bases from J, leaving 12 bases between.

The gene calls are TRBV9 and TRBJ2-7; 9 bases fit TRBD2. This CDR3 is built from 15 residues. Germline V lookup: CDR1 SGDLS, CDR2 YYNGEE. J gave up 2 bases and V 0 bases, and 3 bases lay outside the gene matches. The CDR3 bases are TGTGCCAGCAGCGTAGGGGGACTAGCCCCCTACGAGCAGTACTTC. This translates into CASSVGGLAPYEQYF.

The V call is TRBV5-1, the J call TRBJ1-2; D ambiguous. Looked up from germline, CDR1 is SGHRS and CDR2 is YFSETQ. This CDR3 has 13 amino acids. Trimming shortened V by 0 bases and J by 7 bases, and 10 bases separated the two germline ends. For the CDR3, the DNA is TGCGCCAGCAGCTTGGGCCCAGGTTCTGGCTACACCTTC. Translation gives CASSLGPGSGYTF. Based on the CDR3 plus reference TRBV5-1 and TRBJ1-2, the full variable domain is KAGVTQTPRYLIKTRGQQVTLSCSPISGHRSVSWYQQTPGQGLQFLFEYFSETQRNKGNFPGRFSGRQFSNSRSEMNVSTLELGDSALYLCASSLGPGSGYTFGSGTRLTVV.

V is TRBV30 and J is TRBJ1-2, with a tentative D call TRBD1 (5 bases). There are 17 residues in the CDR3. V dropped 3 bases and J dropped 9 bases, with 29 bases sitting between them. Germline CDR1 and CDR2: GTSNPN and SVGIG (reference sequence). The CDR3, as DNA: TGTGCCTGGAGACCTCGGAGAGGGCCGCCCCCACAGGCCCGCTACACCTTC. This codes for CAWRPRRGPPPQARYTF.

This chain uses TRBV5-1 with TRBJ2-5, with 8 bases that match TRBD2. V shed 4 bases, J shed 4 bases, and the junction held 12 bases outside the gene matches. The CDR3 contains 16 residues. Germline V gives CDR1 SGHRS, CDR2 YFSETQ. CDR3 loop: CASSLSGRGARETQYF. The CDR3 DNA sequence: TGCGCCAGCAGCCTCTCAGGGCGGGGGGCGAGAGAGACCCAGTACTTC. The full variable domain, in which reference TRBV5-1 and TRBJ2-5 provide the parts outside the CDR3, is KAGVTQTPRYLIKTRGQQVTLSCSPISGHRSVSWYQQTPGQGLQFLFEYFSETQRNKGNFPGRFSGRQFSNSRSEMNVSTLELGDSALYLCASSLSGRGARETQYFGPGTRLLVL.

This sequence joins TRBV15 and TRBJ1-5; tentative D call: TRBD1 (6 bases). Germline-derived CDR1 and CDR2 are LNHNV and YYDKDF (reference sequence). The CDR3 covers 14 residues. V was cut by 2 bases and J by 4 bases, with 9 bases left in between. In DNA form, the CDR3 reads TGTGCCACCAGCAGATCCCAGGGGAATCAGCCCCAGCATTTT. Its protein is CATSRSQGNQPQHF.

The chain carries TRBV4-3 and TRBJ1-2, with TRBD1 matching 9 bases. Trimming cost V 0 bases and J 8 bases; bases outside gene matches: 7. The germline gives CDR1 LGHNA, CDR2 YSLEER. The CDR3 covers 15 residues. The CDR3 is CASSQETGGGWGYTF. CDR3 in DNA: TGCGCCAGCAGCCAAGAAACAGGGGGCGGGTGGGGCTACACCTTC.

This rearrangement joins TRBV7-9 to TRBJ1-1, with unresolved D. V was trimmed by 3 bases and J by 0 bases, leaving 8 bases between them. The CDR3 is made up of 14 amino acids. Germline CDR1 reads SEHNR; CDR2 reads FQNEAQ (reference sequence). CDR3 sequence: CASSFSEMNTEAFF. Written as DNA, the CDR3 is TGTGCCAGCAGCTTTAGCGAAATGAACACTGAAGCTTTCTTT.

The V gene is TRBV14, the J gene TRBJ2-1; D is undetermined. Trimming cost V 0 bases and J 0 bases, with 6 bases left between them. Germline-derived CDR1 and CDR2 are SGHDN and FVKESK. This CDR3 is 15 amino acids long. The CDR3 here is CASSQEVISYNEQFF. The CDR3 DNA reads TGTGCCAGCAGCCAAGAGGTGATCTCCTACAATGAGCAGTTCTTC. Drawing the rest from reference TRBV14 and TRBJ2-1, the complete variable domain is EAGVTQFPSHSVIEKGQTVTLRCDPISGHDNLYWYRRVMGKEIKFLLHFVKESKQDESGMPNNRFLAERTGGTYSTLKVQPAELEDSGVYFCASSQEVISYNEQFFGPGTRLTVL.

The chain couples TRBV5-4 to TRBJ1-5; TRBD1 might be the D (5 bases). The CDR3 contains 13 residues. V lost 3 bases, J lost 8 bases, and 12 bases lay in between. Germline assignment: CDR1 SGHNT and CDR2 YYREEE (reference sequence). The CDR3 DNA reads TGTGCCAGCAGCTCGGGACTCCTTGAGCCCCAGCATTTT. Its protein product is CASSSGLLEPQHF.

The chain has TRBV7-9 and TRBJ1-6; no firm D call. Germline V CDR1 and CDR2: SEHNR, FQNEAQ (reference sequence). V was clipped by 1 base and J by 0 bases, with 4 bases between them. There are 15 residues in the CDR3. CDR3 in amino acids: CASSLGSSYNSPLHF. CDR3 DNA: TGTGCCAGCAGCTTAGGAAGCTCCTATAATTCACCCCTCCACTTT.

J is TRBJ2-2 and V is TRBV16; D is unresolved. V was shortened by 5 bases and J by 3 bases, with 4 bases between the two germline ends. There are 12 residues in the CDR3. Germline V CDR1 and CDR2: KGHSY, FQNENV. The CDR3 region is CASSFYTGELFF. In DNA, the CDR3 is TGTGCCAGCAGCTTCTACACCGGGGAGCTGTTTTTT.

This clone was counted a single time. This chain uses TRBV5-1 with TRBJ2-5, with D hard to call. V lost 0 bases and J lost 4, with 7 bases in between. Germline V gene lookup returns CDR1 SGHRS and CDR2 YFSETQ. This CDR3 has 13 amino acids. CDR3 nucleotide sequence: TGCGCCAGCAGCTTGGCGTCTGGAGAGACCCAGTACTTC. It specifies CASSLASGETQYF.

Here the CDR3 DNA reads TGTGCCAGCAGCTTTAGCGGGGCCCTCTCCTACGAGCAGTACTTC. Its translation: CASSFSGALSYEQYF. The V and J genes are TRBV5-4 and TRBJ2-7; TRBD2 aligns across 8 bases. The V and J ends lost 2 bases and 0 bases, in that order; junction bases with no gene match: 4. The CDR3 covers 15 residues. Germline V gene sequence: CDR1 SGHNT, CDR2 YYREEE (reference sequence). Together with reference TRBV5-4 and TRBJ2-7, the CDR3 gives the full variable domain: ETGVTQSPTHLIKTRGQQVTLRCSSQSGHNTVSWYQQALGQGPQFIFQYYREEENGRGNFPPRFSGLQFPNYSSELNVNALELDDSALYLCASSFSGALSYEQYFGPGTRLTVT.

The chain recombines TRBV7-3 with TRBJ2-1, with a tentative D call TRBD1 (5 bases). CDR1 is SGHTA and CDR2 is FQGTGA in the germline V gene. The CDR3 is 16 amino acids. V lost 0 bases and J lost 2, with 11 bases in between. The CDR3 loop reads CASSLTKGPPYNEQFF. The CDR3 coding sequence is TGTGCCAGCAGCTTAACGAAGGGGCCCCCCTACAATGAGCAGTTCTTC.